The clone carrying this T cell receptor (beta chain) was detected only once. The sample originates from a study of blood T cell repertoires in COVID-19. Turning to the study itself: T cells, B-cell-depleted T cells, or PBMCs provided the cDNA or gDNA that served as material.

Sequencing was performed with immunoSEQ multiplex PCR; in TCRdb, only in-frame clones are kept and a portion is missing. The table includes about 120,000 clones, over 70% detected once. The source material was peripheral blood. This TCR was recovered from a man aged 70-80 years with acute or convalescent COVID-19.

In nucleotides, the CDR3 is TGTGCCGCCTCTAGCGGGAGTCCAGATACGCAGTATTTT. Encoded protein: CAASSGSPDTQYF. The chain couples TRBV24-1 to TRBJ2-3; 10 bases line up with TRBD2. The V gene end was trimmed by 12 bases and the J gene end by 4 bases; junction bases not matched to a gene: 6. In germline, CDR1 is KGHDR, CDR2 SFDVKD. The CDR3 runs to 13 residues.